One and the same sample provided the 12 T cell receptor beta chains below, sequenced in a study of T cells expressing NK-cell markers. TCRdb re-called the 5' RACE reads and gives one entry per CDR3 protein, without DNA. The sample table sets out about 140,000 distinct CDR3 sequences. The specimen sequenced was blood T cells: a sorted CD56 or NKG2C T cell subset, CD4+ or CD8+ T cells, or bulk PBMC T cells (not recorded which). Source of these receptors: a young man in good health.

This rearrangement joins TRBV12-3 or TRBV12-4 to TRBJ2-5; the D call from TCRdb, TRBD2, cannot be confirmed without DNA. The CDR3 is 15 amino acids. The CDR3 loop is CASSLLAAGQETQYF.

V and J are TRBV20-1 and TRBJ1-1. The V gene's germline CDR1 is DFQATT and CDR2 SNEGSKA (reference sequence). The CDR3 extends over 12 amino acids. CDR3 residues: CSARDLGIEAFF.

The rearrangement links TRBV6-1 to TRBJ1-2; TCRdb designates TRBD1, a call that cannot be tested without DNA. The CDR3 is 18 residues long. The germline CDR1 and CDR2 sequences are MNHNS and SASEGT. CDR3 protein: CASSGPGGGTGAGYGYTF.

This sequence joins TRBV11-2 and TRBJ2-7; the TRBD1 assignment by TCRdb is unverifiable without DNA. CDR3 length: 15 residues. Germline CDR1 is SGHAT and CDR2 is FQNNGV. CDR3 in amino acids: CASSFWDRESYEQYF.

The V call is TRBV5-4, the J call TRBJ1-1. CDR3 size: 14 residues. Per the germline V gene, CDR1 is SGHNT and CDR2 is YYREEE (reference sequence). This CDR3 reads CASSPTIMNTEAFF.

The V and J genes are TRBV29-1 and TRBJ1-2; lacking DNA, the TRBD1 call made by TCRdb goes unchecked. CDR3 length: 13 amino acids. The germline gives CDR1 SQVTM, CDR2 ANQGSEA. Here the CDR3 reads CSVDPLRNYGYTF.

The J gene is TRBJ2-2, the V gene TRBV7-8; TCRdb reports TRBD2, a call that lacks DNA to check it against. Germline values: CDR1 SGHVS, CDR2 FQNEAQ. CDR3 size: 12 residues. CDR3 loop: CASSLWEGELFF.

The rearrangement joins TRBV1 to TRBJ1-1; without DNA, the TCRdb call of TRBD1 cannot be checked. TRBV1 is marked as a pseudogene. The CDR3 has 17 amino acids. The CDR3 loop reads CTSSHPRQDEMNTEAFF.

The chain is built from TRBV12-3 or TRBV12-4 and TRBJ2-1; TCRdb indicates TRBD2, and absent DNA this call remains unverified. The CDR3 is 14 residues long. CDR3: CASSGAVGSNEQFF.

This chain uses TRBV11-2 with TRBJ2-3; there is no DNA to check the TCRdb D call of TRBD2. The CDR3 consists of 15 residues. Germline-derived CDR1 and CDR2 are SGHAT and FQNNGV. The CDR3 spells CASSPPGLLINTQYF.

The chain carries TRBV11-2 and TRBJ2-5; TCRdb lists TRBD2, though no DNA is available to test this call. CDR1 SGHAT and CDR2 FQNNGV come from the germline V gene. This CDR3 is 16 amino acids long. The CDR3 sequence is CASNPSFGRAQETQYF.

The chain couples TRBV12-3 or TRBV12-4 to TRBJ1-1. The CDR3 consists of 14 residues. CDR3 sequence: CASTIPGLQAEAFF.